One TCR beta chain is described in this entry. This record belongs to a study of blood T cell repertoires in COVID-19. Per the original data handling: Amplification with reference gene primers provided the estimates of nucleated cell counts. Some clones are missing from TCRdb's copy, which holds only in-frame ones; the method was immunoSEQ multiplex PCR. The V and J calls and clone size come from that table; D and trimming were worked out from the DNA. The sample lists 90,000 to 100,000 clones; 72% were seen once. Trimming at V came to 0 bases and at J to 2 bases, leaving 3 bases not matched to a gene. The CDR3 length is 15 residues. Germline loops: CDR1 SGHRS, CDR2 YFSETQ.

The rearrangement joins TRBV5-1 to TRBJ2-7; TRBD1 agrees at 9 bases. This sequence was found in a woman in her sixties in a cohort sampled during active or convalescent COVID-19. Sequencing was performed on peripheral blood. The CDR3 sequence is CASSLGDRVAYEQYF. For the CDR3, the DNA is TGCGCCAGCAGCTTGGGGGACAGGGTAGCCTACGAGCAGTACTTC.